This T cell receptor (beta chain) came from a study of early T cells in non-severe SARS-CoV-2 infection. Overall study context: From unsorted whole blood, bulk RNA was sequenced, and the chains remained unpaired. General study findings and limits: VDJdb matching, biased toward anti-spike CD8 responses, missed private and CD4 specificities.

The germline gives CDR1 MNHEY, CDR2 SVGAGI. The CDR3 covers 13 residues. V shed 5 bases and J 5 bases; nucleotides not matched to a gene: 2. This clonotype was recorded at least ten times. Antigen unknown. Attachment of unique molecular identifiers was made to individual cDNA molecules. From the 5' RACE reads, TCRdb called clonotypes with MiXCR, one entry per CDR3 protein. The data contain around 82,000 distinct CDR3 sequences, 11% of them singletons. The clonotype comes from an adult who was a healthcare worker with PCR-confirmed SARS-CoV-2 infection or an uninfected control (not recorded which). The source material was whole blood. The chain joins TRBV6-5 to TRBJ2-7; 11 positions match TRBD1. The CDR3 here is CASSEGQGDEQYF. The CDR3 DNA reads TGTGCCAGCAGTGAGGGACAGGGGGACGAGCAGTACTTC.